This is a list of T cell receptor beta chains from one sample in a study of graft-versus-host responses after intestinal transplantation. These receptors' targets are unknown. Sequencing was performed with immunoSEQ multiplex PCR; in TCRdb, only in-frame clones are kept and a portion is missing. The table includes approximately 86,000 clones, roughly 90% detected once. The sample in question was unstimulated CD8+ T cells sorted from spleen or lymph node cells, obtained before transplant. These receptors were collected from a human donor who was the organ donor for an intestinal transplant. Each CDR3 is given with its conserved first and last residue. The D gene is left open where the match is weak. Rows give clone size only sometimes, using once, few, many, or a class for an expanded clone.

abundance	v_gene	j_gene	d_gene	CDR3nt	CDR3aa
.	TRBV27	TRBJ1-6	.	TGTGCCAGCAGTTTTACAGACAATTCACCCCTCCACTTT	CASSFTDNSPLHF
.	TRBV7-2	TRBJ2-1	TRBD2	TGTGCCAGCAGCCCGCCGAGCGGGGGTGAGCAGTTCTTC	CASSPPSGGEQFF
.	TRBV27	TRBJ1-4	.	TGTGCCAGCAAAGACGGCGGGGGCTATAGTGAAAAACTGTTTTTT	CASKDGGGYSEKLFF
.	TRBV6-1	TRBJ1-1	.	TGTGCCAGCAGCCCCCGGACTGAAGCCTTCTTT	CASSPRTEAFF
.	TRBV30	TRBJ1-6	TRBD1	TGTGCCTGGAGTAAGGGACAGGGGTATTCGCCCCTCCACTTT	CAWSKGQGYSPLHF
.	TRBV7-2	TRBJ2-7	TRBD1	TGTGCCAGCAGCTTAGGGCAGGGGGCAAAGCAGTACTTC	CASSLGQGAKQYF
.	TRBV9	TRBJ1-6	.	TGTGCCAGCAGCGTAGCTGGGGGGAGTTCACCCCTCCACTTT	CASSVAGGSSPLHF
once	TRBV5-1	TRBJ1-2	TRBD1	TGCGCCAGCAGCTTGGAGGCCATTGACAGGGGGATTAACTATGGCTACACCTTC	CASSLEAIDRGINYGYTF
.	TRBV2	TRBJ1-6	TRBD1	TGTGCCAGCAGAGGACAGGAATATAATTCACCCCTCCACTTT	CASRGQEYNSPLHF
.	TRBV9	TRBJ2-3	.	TGTGCCAGCAGCGTAGGCGGGGATACGCAGTATTTT	CASSVGGDTQYF
.	TRBV19	TRBJ2-1	TRBD2	TGTGCCAGTAGGGAGGGACTAGCGGGCCACAATGAGCAGTTCTTC	CASREGLAGHNEQFF
.	TRBV15	TRBJ2-7	.	TGTGCCACCAGCAGAGAACGGTATGACGAGCAGTACTTC	CATSRERYDEQYF
.	TRBV27	TRBJ2-7	.	TGTGCCAGCAGTTTACCAGGTCGCGAGCAGTACTTC	CASSLPGREQYF
.	TRBV30	TRBJ2-3	.	TGTGCCTGGAAGGGGCGCCCCACAGATACGCAGTATTTT	CAWKGRPTDTQYF
.	TRBV6-1	TRBJ2-1	TRBD2	TGTGCCAGCAGTAACCAGCGGGGGGGATACAATGAGCAGTTCTTC	CASSNQRGGYNEQFF
once	TRBV9	TRBJ2-5	TRBD2	TGTGCCAGCAGCATCGGGAGCGGGAGGGGAGAGACCCAGTACTTC	CASSIGSGRGETQYF
once	TRBV25-1	TRBJ1-2	TRBD1	TGTGCCAGCAGTGACCGCGGACAGGGAAACTATGGCTACACCTTC	CASSDRGQGNYGYTF
.	TRBV19	TRBJ2-1	TRBD2	TGTGCCAGTACCATAAGCGGGGGGGCCTCTAGTGAGCAGTTCTTC	CASTISGGASSEQFF
.	TRBV27	TRBJ2-3	.	TGTGCCAGCAGCCTATACGGGGTTACAGATACGCAGTATTTT	CASSLYGVTDTQYF
.	TRBV9	TRBJ2-1	TRBD2	TGTGCCAGCAGCCCTAGCGGGGGGGTACTCAATGAGCAGTTCTTC	CASSPSGGVLNEQFF
.	TRBV7-6	TRBJ2-3	TRBD2	TGTGCCAGCAGCTTATTTTTGCCTAGCGGGGGGGCCCCGTCTATCACAGATACGCAGTATTTT	CASSLFLPSGGAPSITDTQYF
.	TRBV6-6	TRBJ1-3	.	TGTGCCACCTATCGGACAAGAGGAAACACCATATATTTT	CATYRTRGNTIYF
once	TRBV5-4	TRBJ1-2	.	TGTGCCAGCAGCCCCGGGACTTACTACACCTTC	CASSPGTYYTF
once	TRBV27	TRBJ2-7	.	TGTGCCAGCAGAGCCCAAACCTACGAGCAGTACTTC	CASRAQTYEQYF
.	TRBV7-6	TRBJ1-2	.	TGTGCCAGCAGCCCCCCCGGGGGGGACGGCTACACCTTC	CASSPPGGDGYTF
.	TRBV4-2	TRBJ2-1	TRBD2	TGTGCCAGCAGCCCGCCGGGAGGTCCGAGGACTAACTACAATGAGCAGTTCTTC	CASSPPGGPRTNYNEQFF
.	TRBV4-3	TRBJ1-6	.	TGCGCCAGCAGCCAAGAGCCCCAGGGTGATCCACCCCTCCACTTT	CASSQEPQGDPPLHF
.	TRBV7-2	TRBJ2-7	TRBD1	TGTGCCAGCAGCTTCCTCGGGACAGGGACGTACGAGCAGTACTTC	CASSFLGTGTYEQYF
once	TRBV18	TRBJ2-5	TRBD2	TGTGCCAGCTCACCACAGGTCCCAGAGGCTAGCGGGACCCAGTACTTC	CASSPQVPEASGTQYF
.	TRBV9	TRBJ1-2	.	TGTGCCAGCAGCCCAGCCGACGGCCGGCTGAGGGGCTACACCTTC	CASSPADGRLRGYTF
.	TRBV19	TRBJ1-5	.	TGTGCCAGTAGATGGACAGAGAATAGCAATCAGCCCCAGCATTTT	CASRWTENSNQPQHF